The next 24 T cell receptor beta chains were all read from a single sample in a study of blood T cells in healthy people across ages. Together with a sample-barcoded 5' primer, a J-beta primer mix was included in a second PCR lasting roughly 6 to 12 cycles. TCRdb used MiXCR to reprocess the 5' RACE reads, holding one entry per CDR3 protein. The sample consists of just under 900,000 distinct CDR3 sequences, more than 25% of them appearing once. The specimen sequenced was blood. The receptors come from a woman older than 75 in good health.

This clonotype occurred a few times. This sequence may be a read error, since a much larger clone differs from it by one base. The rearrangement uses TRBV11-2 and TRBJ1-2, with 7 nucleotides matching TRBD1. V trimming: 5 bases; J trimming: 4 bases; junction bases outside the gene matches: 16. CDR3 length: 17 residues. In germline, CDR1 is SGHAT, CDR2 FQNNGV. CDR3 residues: CASSARTRTGATYGYTF. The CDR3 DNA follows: TGTGCCAGCAGCGCCCGGACCAGGACAGGCGCAACCTATGGCTACACCTTC.

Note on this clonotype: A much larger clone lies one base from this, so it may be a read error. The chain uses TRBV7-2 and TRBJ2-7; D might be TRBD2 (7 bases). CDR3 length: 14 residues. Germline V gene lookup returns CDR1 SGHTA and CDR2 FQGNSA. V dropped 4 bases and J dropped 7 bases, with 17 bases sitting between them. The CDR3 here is CASSSQGRVYEQYF. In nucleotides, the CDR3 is TGTGCCAGCAGCTCTCAGGGGAGGGTCTATGAGCAGTACTTC.

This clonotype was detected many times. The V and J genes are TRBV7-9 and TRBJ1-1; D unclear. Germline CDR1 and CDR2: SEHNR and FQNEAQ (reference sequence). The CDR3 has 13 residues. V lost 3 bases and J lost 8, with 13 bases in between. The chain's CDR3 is CASSFAVRYEAFF. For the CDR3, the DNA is TGTGCCAGCAGCTTCGCGGTACGGTACGAAGCTTTCTTT.

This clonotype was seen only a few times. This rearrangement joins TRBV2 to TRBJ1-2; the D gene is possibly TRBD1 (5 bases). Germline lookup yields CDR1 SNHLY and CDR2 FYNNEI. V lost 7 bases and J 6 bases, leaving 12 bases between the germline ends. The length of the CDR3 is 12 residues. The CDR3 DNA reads TGTGCCAGCAAGGGGACGGAAAATGGCTACACCTTC. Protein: CASKGTENGYTF.

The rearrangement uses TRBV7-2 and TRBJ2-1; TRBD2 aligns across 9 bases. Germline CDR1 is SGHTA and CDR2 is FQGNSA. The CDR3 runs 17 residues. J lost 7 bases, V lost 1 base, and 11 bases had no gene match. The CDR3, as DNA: TGTGCCAGCAGCTTAGTGCGGGCGGGGGGGCCTCGGAATGAGCAGTTCTTC. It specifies CASSLVRAGGPRNEQFF.

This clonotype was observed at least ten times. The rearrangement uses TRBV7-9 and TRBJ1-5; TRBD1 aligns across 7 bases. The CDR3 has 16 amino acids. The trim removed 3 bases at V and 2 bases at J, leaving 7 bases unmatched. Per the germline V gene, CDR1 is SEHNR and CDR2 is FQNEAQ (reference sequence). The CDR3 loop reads CASSFSPDRGNQPQHF. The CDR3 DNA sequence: TGTGCCAGCAGCTTTTCGCCCGACAGGGGCAATCAGCCCCAGCATTTT.

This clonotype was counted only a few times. The CDR3 DNA sequence: TGTGCCAGCAGCTTGGCCGGGCAGGTGCTAAATTCACCCCTCCACTTT. Its translation is CASSLAGQVLNSPLHF. The rearrangement uses TRBV5-6 and TRBJ1-6; D not certain. The germline V gene has CDR1 SGHDT and CDR2 YYEEEE. The CDR3 is 16 residues long. V was cut by 0 bases and J by 7 bases, with 14 bases left in between.

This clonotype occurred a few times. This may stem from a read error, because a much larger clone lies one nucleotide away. This CDR3 reads CASSLYGILADTQYF. The DNA for the CDR3 is TGTGCCAGCAGCCTATACGGGATACTAGCAGATACGCAGTATTTT. The rearrangement uses TRBV7-8 and TRBJ2-3, with D possibly TRBD2 on 5 matching bases. Germline CDR1 is SGHVS and CDR2 is FQNEAQ. The CDR3 extends over 15 amino acids. Trimming removed 5 bases at V and 4 bases at J, with 16 bases between.

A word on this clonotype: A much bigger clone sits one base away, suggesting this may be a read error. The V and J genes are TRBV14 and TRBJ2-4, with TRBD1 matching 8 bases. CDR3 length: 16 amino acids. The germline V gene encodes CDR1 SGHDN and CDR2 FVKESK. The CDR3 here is CASGQVGDRAKNIQYF. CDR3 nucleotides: TGTGCCAGCGGCCAAGTAGGGGACAGGGCCAAAAACATTCAGTACTTC.

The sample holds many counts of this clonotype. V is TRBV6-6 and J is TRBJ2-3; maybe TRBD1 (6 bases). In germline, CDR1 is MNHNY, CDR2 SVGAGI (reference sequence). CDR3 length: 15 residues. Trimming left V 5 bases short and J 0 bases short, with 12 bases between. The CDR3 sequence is CASSTSGASTDTQYF. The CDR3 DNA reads TGTGCCAGCAGTACCTCAGGGGCCAGCACAGATACGCAGTATTTT.

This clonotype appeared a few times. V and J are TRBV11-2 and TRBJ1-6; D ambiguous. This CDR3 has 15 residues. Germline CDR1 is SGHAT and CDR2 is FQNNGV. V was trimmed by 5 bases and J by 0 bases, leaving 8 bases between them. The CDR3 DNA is TGTGCCAGCAGCCGTAGATTCTCCTATAATTCACCCCTCCACTTT. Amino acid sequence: CASSRRFSYNSPLHF.

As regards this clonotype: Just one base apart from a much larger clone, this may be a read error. The CDR3: CASSQADRKSYEQYF. Written as DNA, the CDR3 is TGTGCCAGCAGCCAGGCGGACAGGAAGTCCTACGAGCAGTACTTC. The chain is built from TRBV3-1 and TRBJ2-7; 7 bases match TRBD1. This CDR3 spans 15 amino acids. V lost 3 bases and J lost 1; bases outside the gene matches: 6. Germline V gives CDR1 LGHDT, CDR2 YNNKEL (reference sequence).

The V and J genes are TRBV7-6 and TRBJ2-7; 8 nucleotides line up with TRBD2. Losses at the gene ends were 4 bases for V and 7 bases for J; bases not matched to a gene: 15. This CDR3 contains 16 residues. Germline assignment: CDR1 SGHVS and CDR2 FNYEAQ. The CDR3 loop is CASSSTSGSSMNEQYF. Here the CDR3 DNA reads TGTGCCAGCAGCTCCACTAGCGGATCCTCTATGAATGAGCAGTACTTC.

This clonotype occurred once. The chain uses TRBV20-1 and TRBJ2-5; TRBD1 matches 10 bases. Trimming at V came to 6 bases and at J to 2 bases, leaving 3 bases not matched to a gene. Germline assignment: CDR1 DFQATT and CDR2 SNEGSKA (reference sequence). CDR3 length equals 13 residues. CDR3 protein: CSAKDRGQETQYF. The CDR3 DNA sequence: TGCAGTGCCAAGGACAGGGGGCAAGAGACCCAGTACTTC.

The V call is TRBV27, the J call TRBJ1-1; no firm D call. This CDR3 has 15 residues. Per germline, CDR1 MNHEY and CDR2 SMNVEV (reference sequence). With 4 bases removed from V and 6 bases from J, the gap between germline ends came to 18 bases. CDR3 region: CASSSLSTGRAEAFF. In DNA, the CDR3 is TGTGCCAGCAGTTCTTTATCAACGGGAAGGGCTGAAGCTTTCTTT.

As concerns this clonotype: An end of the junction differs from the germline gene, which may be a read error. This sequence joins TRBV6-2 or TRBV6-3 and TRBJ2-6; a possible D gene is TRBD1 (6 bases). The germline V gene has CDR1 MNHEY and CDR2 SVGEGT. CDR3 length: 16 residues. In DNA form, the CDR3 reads TGTGTCAGCAGTAGGGGGACATTCTCTGGGGCCAACGTCCTGACTTTC. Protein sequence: CVSSRGTFSGANVLTF.

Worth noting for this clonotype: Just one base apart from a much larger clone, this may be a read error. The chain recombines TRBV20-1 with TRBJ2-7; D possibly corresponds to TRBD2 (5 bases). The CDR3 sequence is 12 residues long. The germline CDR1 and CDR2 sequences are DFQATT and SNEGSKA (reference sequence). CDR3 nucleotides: TGCAGGGCTAGCCTCCAACCGGGGGAGCAGTACTTC. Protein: CRASLQPGEQYF.

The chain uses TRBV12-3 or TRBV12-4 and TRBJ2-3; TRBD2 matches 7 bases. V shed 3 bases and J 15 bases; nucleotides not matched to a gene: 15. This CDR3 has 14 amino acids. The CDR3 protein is CASSLSGATDTEYF. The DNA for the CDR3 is TGTGCCAGCAGTTTGAGCGGGGCAACAGATACGGAATATTTT.

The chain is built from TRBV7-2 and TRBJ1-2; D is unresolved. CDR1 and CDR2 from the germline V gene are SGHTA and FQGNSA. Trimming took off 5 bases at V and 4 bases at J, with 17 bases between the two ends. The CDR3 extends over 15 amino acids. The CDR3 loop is CASSRIEGNAYGYTF. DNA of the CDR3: TGTGCCAGCAGCCGGATAGAGGGTAATGCCTATGGCTACACCTTC.

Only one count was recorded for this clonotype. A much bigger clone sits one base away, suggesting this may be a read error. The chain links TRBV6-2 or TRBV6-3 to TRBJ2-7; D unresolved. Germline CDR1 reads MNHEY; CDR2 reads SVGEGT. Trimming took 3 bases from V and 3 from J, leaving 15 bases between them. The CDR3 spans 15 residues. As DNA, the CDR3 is TGTGCCAGCAGTTATGGAGACCCACTCTACTACGAGCAGTACTTC. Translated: CASSYGDPLYYEQYF.

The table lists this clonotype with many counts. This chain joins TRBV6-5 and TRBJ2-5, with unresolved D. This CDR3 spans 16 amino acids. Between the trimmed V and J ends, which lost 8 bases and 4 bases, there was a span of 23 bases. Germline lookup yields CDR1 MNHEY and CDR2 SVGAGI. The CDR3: CASASQPRLLRETQYF. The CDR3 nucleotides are TGTGCCAGCGCCTCTCAACCCCGCCTTCTGCGAGAGACCCAGTACTTC.

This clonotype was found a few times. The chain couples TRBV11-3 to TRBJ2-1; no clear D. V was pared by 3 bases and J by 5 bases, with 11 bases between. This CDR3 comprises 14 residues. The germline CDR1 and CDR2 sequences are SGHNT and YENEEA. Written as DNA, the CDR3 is TGTGCCAGCAGCTTCGAGAACAGCCACAATGAGCAGTTCTTC. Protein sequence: CASSFENSHNEQFF.

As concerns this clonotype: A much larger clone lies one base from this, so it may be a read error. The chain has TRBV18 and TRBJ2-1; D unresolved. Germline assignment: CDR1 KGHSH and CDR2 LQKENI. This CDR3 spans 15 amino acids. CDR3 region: CTSSPNLGDIGEQFF. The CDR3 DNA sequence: TGTACCAGCTCACCCAATCTTGGGGATATCGGTGAGCAGTTCTTC.

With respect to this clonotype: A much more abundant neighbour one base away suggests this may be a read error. CDR3 bases: TGTGCCAGCACCGCCCTGTACAATGAGCAGTACTTC. It is translated as CASTALYNEQYF. This rearrangement joins TRBV2 to TRBJ2-5; D unresolved. Germline V gene lookup returns CDR1 SNHLY and CDR2 FYNNEI. Trimming shortened V by 7 bases and J by 11 bases, and 17 bases separated the two germline ends. CDR3 length: 12 amino acids.